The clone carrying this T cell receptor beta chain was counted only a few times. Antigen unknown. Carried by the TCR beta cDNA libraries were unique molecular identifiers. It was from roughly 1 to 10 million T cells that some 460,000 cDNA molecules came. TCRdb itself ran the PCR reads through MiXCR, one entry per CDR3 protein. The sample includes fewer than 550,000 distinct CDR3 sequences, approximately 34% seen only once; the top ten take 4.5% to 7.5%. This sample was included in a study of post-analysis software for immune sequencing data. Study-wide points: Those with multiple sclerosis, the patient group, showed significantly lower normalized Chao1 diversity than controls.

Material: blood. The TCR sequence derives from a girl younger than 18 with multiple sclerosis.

The DNA for the CDR3 is TGTGCCAGCAGCCACGGCTGGGAGGCCGGGCCCTATTCACCCCTCCACTTT. Protein product: CASSHGWEAGPYSPLHF. This sequence joins TRBV13 and TRBJ1-6; D is undetermined. Germline lookup yields CDR1 PRHDT and CDR2 FYEKMQ (reference sequence). The V and J ends lost 5 bases and 8 bases respectively, with 22 bases between them. This CDR3 is 17 amino acids long.